The text below deals with one TCR beta chain. An end of the junction does not agree with germline; a read error may underlie this. Unique molecular identifiers featured in how the TCRbeta library was prepared. One entry per CDR3 protein, called by TCRdb with MiXCR from the PCR reads. Found here are roughly 610,000 distinct CDR3 sequences, over 9.5% of them singletons; the top ten hold around 4%. The sample comes from a study of T-cell reconstitution after alpha-beta-depleted transplantation in children. Germline CDR1 and CDR2: MNHEY and SVGEGT. The CDR3 has 10 amino acids. The sequence derives from a human donor who donated a stem cell graft to a child with acute myeloid leukemia. The sample was PBMCs from the stem cell graft donor, taken from the stem cell graft. This chain uses TRBV6-2 or TRBV6-3 with TRBJ2-1, with D perhaps TRBD2 (5 bases). CDR3 nucleotides: TGTGCCAGCAGTCTGACTACCGCTCCCTTC. Protein: CASSLTTAPF.